This T cell receptor beta chain was sequenced for a study of Graves' ophthalmopathy and Graves' hyperthyroidism. Each diagnosis was determined on the basis of clinical symptoms, serum thyroxine, TRAb, thyroid ultrasound and orbital computed tomography. The starting material, roughly 9.7 ml of fresh peripheral blood, provided the PBMCs. The sequenced template was RNA, covering the TCR beta CDR3 region. HTBI-primed first-round RT-PCR preceded second-round multiplex PCR. TCRdb fed the multiplex PCR reads into MiXCR, producing one record per CDR3 protein. The sample has roughly 700,000 distinct CDR3 sequences, roughly 40% seen once. This clonotype occurred a few times. The V gene's germline CDR1 is SNHLY and CDR2 FYNNEI. This CDR3 is 14 amino acids long. With 7 bases removed from V and 1 base from J, the gap between germline ends came to 14 bases.

The sample taken for sequencing was peripheral blood. The source of this sequence is an adult man with Graves' ophthalmopathy. V is TRBV2 and J is TRBJ2-7; perhaps TRBD2 as D (6 bases). The CDR3, as DNA: TGTGCCAGCATGTCGTCAGGGACTTCCTACGAGCAGTACTTC. The encoded protein is CASMSSGTSYEQYF.